These T cell receptor beta chains were read from a single sample in a study of T-cell memory formation after mild COVID-19. TCRdb re-called the 5' RACE reads with MiXCR, one entry per CDR3 protein. The sample contains 400,000 to 550,000 distinct CDR3 sequences, 20% to 25% of which appear only once. Sequencing input: PBMCs or a T cell subset sorted from them (not recorded which). The receptor source for this set is an adult woman who had mild COVID-19 (a few samples of this study predate the infection). Cell type and time point are not known. Both conserved end residues are part of each CDR3. The order of the fields is V gene, J gene, clone size, D gene, CDR3 protein, CDR3 DNA. The D gene is left open where the match is weak. Size values are once, few and many counts, or a class for expanded clones, and some rows have none.

>TRBV27|TRBJ1-2|.|.
CASSAYGTDYGYTF
TGTGCCAGCAGTGCCTACGGGACGGACTATGGCTACACCTTC
>TRBV7-8|TRBJ2-3|few|TRBD1
CASSPPTIDRGADTQYF
TGTGCCAGCAGCCCACCGACGATCGACAGGGGGGCAGATACGCAGTATTTT
>TRBV6-5|TRBJ2-5|.|.
CASSYGGRGAGETQYF
TGTGCCAGCAGTTACGGGGGCAGGGGGGCTGGTGAGACCCAGTACTTC
>TRBV12-3/TRBV12-4|TRBJ2-5|.|.
CASSLTPSGGHKGETQYF
TGTGCCAGCAGTTTAACCCCTTCCGGGGGACACAAAGGAGAGACCCAGTACTTC
>TRBV11-2|TRBJ1-4|.|TRBD1
CASSLGRGREKLFF
TGTGCCAGCAGCTTGGGCAGGGGGCGCGAAAAACTGTTTTTT
>TRBV12-3/TRBV12-4|TRBJ1-1|few|.
CASSSPEGNTEAFF
TGTGCCAGCAGTTCCCCGGAGGGCAACACTGAAGCTTTCTTT
>TRBV5-1|TRBJ2-3|.|.
CASSSKDTSGLDTQYF
TGCGCCAGCAGCTCAAAAGACACCTCCGGGCTTGATACGCAGTATTTT
>TRBV7-2|TRBJ1-5|.|.
CASSSRGYSNQPQHF
TGTGCCAGCAGCTCCAGGGGTTATAGCAATCAGCCCCAGCATTTT
>TRBV5-1|TRBJ1-1|.|.
CASSLFSPGSTEAFF
TGCGCCAGCAGCTTGTTTTCCCCGGGGAGCACTGAAGCTTTCTTT
>TRBV7-9|TRBJ1-5|.|.
CASSSFLTGFNSNQPQHF
TGTGCCAGCAGCTCCTTTCTCACAGGGTTCAATAGCAATCAGCCCCAGCATTTT
>TRBV7-8|TRBJ2-7|few|.
CASSLAEGFSSYEQYF
TGTGCCAGCAGCTTAGCGGAGGGGTTCAGCTCCTACGAGCAGTACTTC
>TRBV4-1|TRBJ1-1|.|.
CASSQDLRSGPLSTEAFF
TGCGCCAGCAGCCAAGATCTTCGGTCGGGACCTTTATCCACTGAAGCTTTCTTT
>TRBV3-1|TRBJ1-5|.|.
CASSQDVGTYQPQHF
TGTGCCAGCAGCCAAGATGTGGGGACGTATCAGCCCCAGCATTTT
>TRBV6-2/TRBV6-3|TRBJ2-7|.|.
CASTSDIYTGDEQYF
TGTGCCAGCACCTCGGACATCTACACCGGCGACGAGCAGTACTTC
>TRBV5-1|TRBJ2-7|few|TRBD1
CASSPWTGFLHEQYF
TGCGCCAGCAGCCCCTGGACAGGGTTTCTCCACGAGCAGTACTTC
>TRBV7-8|TRBJ2-3|.|TRBD2
CASSSPLAGVKDTQYF
TGTGCCAGCAGCAGCCCCCTAGCGGGAGTGAAAGATACGCAGTATTTT
>TRBV5-1|TRBJ1-1|few|.
CASSLEPQGGTEAFF
TGCGCCAGCAGCTTGGAGCCGCAGGGAGGGACTGAAGCTTTCTTT
>TRBV7-6|TRBJ2-7|.|TRBD2
CASSSLAANSGEQYF
TGTGCCAGCAGCTCCCTAGCGGCCAATAGTGGCGAGCAGTACTTC
>TRBV14|TRBJ2-1|.|TRBD2
CASSQRLGGGAYNEQFF
TGTGCCAGCAGCCAGCGCCTTGGGGGGGGTGCCTACAATGAGCAGTTCTTC
>TRBV13|TRBJ2-1|.|.
CASSPEGLKSYNEQFF
TGTGCCAGCAGCCCAGAGGGGCTGAAATCCTACAATGAGCAGTTCTTC
>TRBV2|TRBJ2-3|few|.
CASRRPGTDTQYF
TGTGCCAGCAGAAGACCGGGGACAGATACGCAGTATTTT
>TRBV5-1|TRBJ2-3|few|.
CASSLVRQGRTTDTQYF
TGCGCCAGCAGCTTGGTTAGGCAGGGGAGGACTACAGATACGCAGTATTTT
>TRBV24-1|TRBJ2-1|.|.
CATSGGRGYNEQFF
TGTGCCACCAGTGGGGGTAGGGGTTACAATGAGCAGTTCTTC
>TRBV2|TRBJ2-5|.|.
CASSKSGIEETQYF
TGTGCCAGCAGTAAGTCAGGGATAGAAGAGACCCAGTACTTC
>TRBV7-6|TRBJ2-3|.|TRBD2
CASSSGTTNGPDTQYF
TGTGCCAGCAGCTCCGGGACTACCAATGGGCCAGATACGCAGTATTTT
>TRBV5-8|TRBJ2-3|few|TRBD2
CASRLPSGPAPDTQYF
TGTGCCAGCAGACTACCTAGCGGGCCCGCCCCAGATACGCAGTATTTT